This TCR beta chain is from a study of cytomegalovirus exposure and HLA in healthy donors. Points from the study as a whole: TCR beta chains associated with HLA were, in a later analysis, more clonally expanded than equally common others.

The PCR made use of 60 Vbeta and 13 Jbeta primers. Per the original data handling: A follow-up analysis tallied about 80 million unique TCR beta chains, roughly 11 million shared. Clones were sequenced by immunoSEQ multiplex PCR, and TCRdb holds only the in-frame ones, with some missing. V and J calls and clone size come straight from that table; D and trimming were deduced from the DNA. This table holds about 110,000 clones, nearly 75% found once. V lost 4 bases to trimming and J lost 10 bases, with 18 bases between them. This CDR3 has 15 amino acids. Germline V gene lookup returns CDR1 SGHRS and CDR2 YFSETQ. This clone was counted between two and nine times. Its target is unknown.

What was sequenced was PBMCs. The clonotype originates from a man in his thirties or forties in good health and CMV-seropositive. V and J are TRBV5-1 and TRBJ1-6; possibly TRBD1 for D (6 bases). CDR3 coding DNA: TGCGCCAGCAGCCCCGAGGAACACAGGGAATCACCCCTCCACTTT. Translated: CASSPEEHRESPLHF.